The 22 T cell receptor beta chains below all came from one sample that was sequenced in a study of T cells in pancreatic ductal adenocarcinoma. Here immunoSEQ multiplex PCR was the method, and the copy in TCRdb shows in-frame clones only, minus some. The table lists more than 25,000 clones, about 92% of them singletons, with around 2.2% in the top ten. Surgery without prior neoadjuvant therapy was the treatment of the selected pancreatic ductal adenocarcinoma patients. The sample was PBMCs. The receptors derive from a human donor with pancreatic ductal adenocarcinoma.

The chain couples TRBV11-2 to TRBJ2-7; 7 positions match TRBD2. There are 14 residues in the CDR3. J lost 3 bases, V lost 1 base, and 3 bases had no gene match. Germline loops: CDR1 SGHAT, CDR2 FQNNGV. CDR3 coding DNA: TGTGCCAGCAGCTTAGTTGGCGGGAGCTACGAGCAGTACTTC. Residues: CASSLVGGSYEQYF.

This chain links TRBV5-4 with TRBJ2-3; 15 bases match TRBD2. The CDR3 is 20 residues long. In germline, CDR1 is SGHNT, CDR2 YYREEE (reference sequence). Trimming cost V 3 bases and J 2 bases; bases outside gene matches: 13. CDR3 region: CASSSRTSGRAGENTDTQYF. The CDR3 DNA sequence: TGTGCCAGCAGCTCCAGGACTAGCGGGAGGGCCGGGGAGAACACAGATACGCAGTATTTT. Drawing the rest from reference TRBV5-4 and TRBJ2-3, the complete variable domain is ETGVTQSPTHLIKTRGQQVTLRCSSQSGHNTVSWYQQALGQGPQFIFQYYREEENGRGNFPPRFSGLQFPNYSSELNVNALELDDSALYLCASSSRTSGRAGENTDTQYFGPGTRLTVL.

The rearrangement links TRBV7-8 to TRBJ2-1, with TRBD2 matching over 11 bases. The CDR3 extends over 18 amino acids. Germline loops: CDR1 SGHVS, CDR2 FQNEAQ. Trimming at V came to 4 bases and at J to 2 bases, leaving 10 bases not matched to a gene. CDR3 amino acids: CASSSIAGGPRTYNEQFF. CDR3 coding DNA: TGTGCCAGCAGCTCTATAGCGGGAGGGCCTCGGACCTACAATGAGCAGTTCTTC.

This clone was seen more than once but under ten times. V and J are TRBV18 and TRBJ2-7; TRBD2 matches at 10 bases. The length of the CDR3 is 15 residues. Germline V CDR1 and CDR2: KGHSH, LQKENI. V lost 3 bases to trimming and J lost 7 bases; unmatched junction nucleotides: 9. CDR3 protein: CASSPSSGRLGEQYF. DNA of the CDR3: TGTGCCAGCTCACCGTCTAGCGGGAGACTGGGGGAGCAGTACTTC.

The V gene is TRBV28, the J gene TRBJ1-2, with D tentatively TRBD1 (6 bases). CDR1 and CDR2 from the germline V gene are MDHEN and SYDVKM. The CDR3 covers 16 residues. The V and J ends lost 3 bases and 5 bases respectively, with 19 bases between them. In nucleotides, the CDR3 is TGTGCCAGCAGTTTGGACAGTGACGGATTTCGGTATGGCTACACCTTC. It translates to CASSLDSDGFRYGYTF.

In regard to this clone: Compared with germline, one end of the junction differs, possibly owing to a read error. The V and J genes are TRBV7-7 and TRBJ2-1; TRBD2 agrees at 10 bases. The CDR3 covers 17 residues. Germline assignment: CDR1 SSHAT and CDR2 FNYEAQ (reference sequence). The CDR3 loop is CASSLWASGREYNEQFF. Here the CDR3 DNA reads TGTGCTAGCAGCTTATGGGCTAGCGGGAGAGAGTACAATGAGCAGTTCTTC.

The V and J genes are TRBV29-1 and TRBJ2-7, with 7 bases matching TRBD1. With V trimmed by 2 bases and J by 3 bases, 4 bases remained unmatched. Germline V gives CDR1 SQVTM, CDR2 ANQGSEA. This CDR3 contains 13 residues. The CDR3 region has the DNA TGCAGCGTTGAAAGCAGACAGGGCTACGAGCAGTACTTC. Translated: CSVESRQGYEQYF.

The chain recombines TRBV5-1 with TRBJ1-3; TRBD1 is a possible D gene (5 bases). Germline V gene lookup returns CDR1 SGHRS and CDR2 YFSETQ. The V gene lost 0 bases and the J gene lost 0 bases, with 13 bases spanning the gap. This CDR3 is built from 17 residues. The CDR3 sequence is CASSLASGIFSGNTIYF. The DNA of the CDR3 is TGCGCCAGCAGCTTGGCGTCAGGGATCTTCTCTGGAAACACCATATATTTT.

The rearrangement joins TRBV18 to TRBJ2-3, with D tentatively TRBD2 (6 bases). Trimming took 1 base from V and 6 from J, leaving 11 bases between them. Germline CDR1 and CDR2: KGHSH and LQKENI. The CDR3 contains 14 residues. The CDR3 DNA is TGTGCCAGCTCACCACTGGAGGGTTGGGATACGCAGTATTTT. Its protein is CASSPLEGWDTQYF.

The chain has TRBV29-1 and TRBJ2-1; TRBD2 is a possible D gene (6 bases). The ends were cut back, 4 bases at V and 1 base at J, with 14 bases in the middle. CDR1 and CDR2 from the germline V gene are SQVTM and ANQGSEA. This CDR3 contains 15 residues. CDR3 coding DNA: TGCAGCGTTGCCTCGGGACTCCTATCCTACAATGAGCAGTTCTTC. Amino acids: CSVASGLLSYNEQFF.

The chain uses TRBV11-3 and TRBJ1-5; 7 bases align to TRBD1. Germline V gives CDR1 SGHNT, CDR2 YENEEA. This CDR3 has 15 residues. The V and J ends lost 6 bases and 12 bases, in that order; junction bases with no gene match: 17. In DNA form, the CDR3 reads TGTGCCAGCAGAAGCGGTACAGGGGACAAGGTTTTCCAGCATTTT. Its translation is CASRSGTGDKVFQHF.

The gene calls are TRBV5-1 and TRBJ2-1; 14 positions agree with TRBD2. Per the germline V gene, CDR1 is SGHRS and CDR2 is YFSETQ. V trimming: 3 bases; J trimming: 9 bases; junction bases outside the gene matches: 8. The CDR3 sequence is 16 residues long. The CDR3 sequence is CASSSKHGTSGSEQFF. The CDR3 DNA reads as TGCGCCAGCAGCTCCAAACACGGGACTAGCGGGAGTGAGCAGTTCTTC.

The V call is TRBV5-1, the J call TRBJ2-3; D call uncertain. CDR1 SGHRS and CDR2 YFSETQ come from the germline V gene. The length of the CDR3 is 12 residues. Trimming removed 3 bases from V and 2 bases from J, with 4 bases in between. In nucleotides, the CDR3 is TGCGCCAGCAGCTCGAACACAGATACGCAGTATTTT. Amino acid sequence: CASSSNTDTQYF.

V gene TRBV7-9 combines with J gene TRBJ2-1; D uncertain. The CDR3 has 13 residues. The V and J ends lost 3 bases and 0 bases respectively, with 3 bases between them. The germline V gene encodes CDR1 SEHNR and CDR2 FQNEAQ (reference sequence). CDR3 loop: CASSLNSYNEQFF. DNA for the CDR3: TGTGCCAGCAGCTTGAACTCCTACAATGAGCAGTTCTTC.

The rearrangement links TRBV5-6 to TRBJ2-1; a weak D match, TRBD1 (6 bases). The CDR3 loop spans 16 amino acids. V was trimmed by 0 bases and J by 8 bases, leaving 18 bases between them. Germline V lookup: CDR1 SGHDT, CDR2 YYEEEE. The CDR3 region has the DNA TGTGCCAGCAGCTTGGCGGTACAGGGACGGTCGTATGAGCAGTTCTTC. Its translation is CASSLAVQGRSYEQFF.

The rearrangement uses TRBV7-2 and TRBJ1-1; tentative D call: TRBD1 (5 bases). The CDR3 loop spans 16 amino acids. Germline CDR1 SGHTA, CDR2 FQGNSA. The V end was cut by 4 bases, the J end by 0 bases, with 15 bases between. The CDR3 here is CASSSRAGRMNTEAFF. In DNA, the CDR3 is TGTGCCAGCAGCTCGCGTGCGGGGCGAATGAACACTGAAGCTTTCTTT.

V is TRBV2 and J is TRBJ2-3; no reliable D call. V gave up 7 bases and J gave up 0 bases, with 14 bases separating them. The CDR3 consists of 15 residues. Looked up from germline, CDR1 is SNHLY and CDR2 is FYNNEI. The CDR3 DNA reads as TGTGCCAGCACCCAGACCTTTTCTAGCACAGATACGCAGTATTTT. It codes for CASTQTFSSTDTQYF.

This clone has a handful of counts. V is TRBV7-8 and J is TRBJ2-1; 9 positions match TRBD2. The germline gives CDR1 SGHVS, CDR2 FQNEAQ. V lost 1 base to trimming and J lost 6 bases; unmatched junction nucleotides: 10. CDR3 length: 17 amino acids. CDR3 protein: CASSLVAVIAGVNEQFF. In DNA, the CDR3 is TGTGCCAGCAGCTTAGTTGCGGTAATAGCGGGAGTCAATGAGCAGTTCTTC.

The chain is built from TRBV2 and TRBJ2-2; 7 nucleotides agree with TRBD1. The V and J ends lost 10 bases and 3 bases, in that order; junction bases with no gene match: 2. CDR3 length equals 12 residues. Germline V gene lookup returns CDR1 SNHLY and CDR2 FYNNEI. The CDR3 DNA is TGTGCCACAACAGGGGACACCGGGGAGCTGTTTTTT. Amino acid sequence: CATTGDTGELFF.

The chain couples TRBV29-1 to TRBJ2-1; TRBD2 is a possible D gene (6 bases). CDR1 is SQVTM, CDR2 ANQGSEA, per germline. Trimming shortened V by 3 bases and J by 5 bases, and 14 bases separated the two germline ends. The length of the CDR3 is 14 residues. As DNA, the CDR3 is TGCAGCGTTGAGCCGACTAGGTTCAACAATGAGCAGTTCTTC. It translates to CSVEPTRFNNEQFF.

The CDR3 region has the DNA TGTGCCAGCAGCTTAAAAGTCCCCACAGATACGCAGTATTTT. Translation gives CASSLKVPTDTQYF. This chain links TRBV11-2 with TRBJ2-3; no definite D call. CDR3 length equals 14 residues. Germline V lookup: CDR1 SGHAT, CDR2 FQNNGV. V gave up 2 bases and J gave up 2 bases, with 8 bases separating them.

The chain employs TRBV7-9 and TRBJ2-3; either TRBD1 or TRBD2 may supply D (5 bases each). Per germline, CDR1 SEHNR and CDR2 FQNEAQ (reference sequence). V was pared by 0 bases and J by 2 bases, with 6 bases between. This CDR3 contains 14 residues. The CDR3 sequence is CASSLAGDTDTQYF. CDR3 nucleotide sequence: TGTGCCAGCAGCTTAGCGGGGGACACAGATACGCAGTATTTT.